The 14 T cell receptor beta chains below all came from one sample that was sequenced in a study of blood T cell repertoires in COVID-19. Sequenced by immunoSEQ multiplex PCR; TCRdb stores in-frame clones only, minus some. The data hold about 400,000 clones, with approximately 88% observed a single time. Sequencing was done on a sample of peripheral blood. All receptors come from a man aged 40-55 years with acute or convalescent COVID-19.

The chain has TRBV18 and TRBJ1-6, with no clear D. The CDR3 extends over 15 amino acids. Germline V gene lookup returns CDR1 KGHSH and CDR2 LQKENI. V gave up 1 base and J gave up 6 bases, with 10 bases separating them. The CDR3 reads CASSPRTQSNSPLHF. DNA for the CDR3: TGTGCCAGCTCACCACGTACACAGAGTAATTCACCCCTCCACTTT.

DNA of the CDR3: TGTGCCAGCAGCCGGGAACAGGGGCCATATGGCTACACCTTC. Encoded protein: CASSREQGPYGYTF. The genes are TRBV9 and TRBJ1-2; TRBD1 matches at 7 bases. This CDR3 is 14 amino acids long. The V gene's germline CDR1 is SGDLS and CDR2 YYNGEE. V shed 4 bases, J shed 5 bases, and the junction held 8 bases outside the gene matches.

V gene TRBV28 combines with J gene TRBJ1-5; TRBD1 matches 10 bases. Germline V gene data show CDR1 as MDHEN and CDR2 as SYDVKM. J was trimmed by 2 bases and V by 4 bases; bases with no gene match: 5. CDR3 length: 16 amino acids. The CDR3 DNA is TGTGCCAGCAGTTCGTCCGGGACAGGGGGCAATCAGCCCCAGCATTTT. Translation gives CASSSSGTGGNQPQHF.

The chain links TRBV28 to TRBJ1-4, with D perhaps matching TRBD1 (6 bases). The CDR3 is 16 amino acids. Germline lookup yields CDR1 MDHEN and CDR2 SYDVKM. V lost 2 bases, J lost 0 bases, and 10 bases lay in between. The CDR3 region is CASSLRGGSTNEKLFF. The CDR3 DNA sequence: TGTGCCAGCAGTTTAAGGGGGGGTTCAACTAATGAAAAACTGTTTTTT.

The chain combines TRBV30 with TRBJ1-1; D gene ambiguous. The CDR3 extends over 15 amino acids. V lost 5 bases and J 3 bases, leaving 19 bases between the germline ends. The germline gives CDR1 GTSNPN, CDR2 SVGIG (reference sequence). CDR3 DNA sequence: TGTGCCTGGCAGCCCGGAATGTATGCGGACACTGAAGCTTTCTTT. It yields the protein CAWQPGMYADTEAFF.

The chain carries TRBV19 and TRBJ1-5, with D uncertain. Germline CDR1 LNHDA, CDR2 SQIVND (reference sequence). With 3 bases removed from V and 5 bases from J, the gap between germline ends came to 14 bases. The CDR3 runs to 15 residues. CDR3 protein: CASSIPRSKDQPQHF. The DNA of the CDR3 is TGTGCCAGTAGTATCCCCAGGTCCAAAGATCAGCCCCAGCATTTT.

This rearrangement joins TRBV28 to TRBJ2-2; D remains ambiguous. In germline, CDR1 is MDHEN, CDR2 SYDVKM. V was shortened by 3 bases and J by 9 bases, with 11 bases between the two germline ends. This CDR3 is 13 amino acids long. The CDR3 DNA reads TGTGCCAGCAGTTTTCCCGGAGCACGGGAGCTGTTTTTT. It translates to CASSFPGARELFF. Full variable domain (rest looked up from reference TRBV28 and TRBJ2-2): DVKVTQSSRYLVKRTGEKVFLECVQDMDHENMFWYRQDPGLGLRLIYFSYDVKMKEKGDIPEGYSVSREKKERFSLILESASTNQTSMYLCASSFPGARELFFGEGSRLTVL.

This clone was seen more than once but under ten times. The chain couples TRBV5-1 to TRBJ2-5; possible D gene TRBD1, 6 bases. The V gene's germline CDR1 is SGHRS and CDR2 YFSETQ. This CDR3 has 16 amino acids. V dropped 4 bases and J dropped 2 bases, with 18 bases sitting between them. Written as DNA, the CDR3 is TGCGCCAGCAGCCGCTTCCCCTATGACAGGCAAGAGACCCAGTACTTC. It is translated as CASSRFPYDRQETQYF.

In its sample, this clone was seen once. The chain has TRBV29-1 and TRBJ2-7; D remains ambiguous. Per germline, CDR1 SQVTM and CDR2 ANQGSEA. CDR3 length: 15 amino acids. Trimming cost V 0 bases and J 2 bases, with 14 bases left between them. The CDR3 loop reads CSVEDRNTETYEQYF. For the CDR3, the DNA is TGCAGCGTTGAAGATCGTAATACAGAGACCTACGAGCAGTACTTC.

The chain couples TRBV14 to TRBJ2-7; TRBD2 matches 15 bases. This CDR3 region has 19 residues. Germline V lookup: CDR1 SGHDN, CDR2 FVKESK. J gave up 1 base and V 5 bases, and 12 bases lay outside the gene matches. CDR3 amino acids: CASSSRTGTSGRWSYEQYF. CDR3 DNA sequence: TGTGCCAGCAGCTCGCGAACCGGGACTAGCGGGAGGTGGTCCTACGAGCAGTACTTC.

The J gene is TRBJ1-4, the V gene TRBV3-1 (or the pseudogene TRBV3-2); the D is unclear. The germline CDR1 and CDR2 sequences are LGHDT and YNNKEL (reference sequence). V was cut by 4 bases and J by 6 bases, with 9 bases left in between. The CDR3 consists of 13 residues. The CDR3 sequence: CASSPLAHEKLFF. In DNA, the CDR3 is TGTGCCAGCAGCCCCCTAGCTCATGAAAAACTGTTTTTT.

This clone occurred once. This chain joins TRBV7-3 and TRBJ2-1, with 13 bases that match TRBD2. The CDR3 has 15 residues. V was clipped by 4 bases and J by 14 bases; unmatched bases: 11. Germline assignment: CDR1 SGHTA and CDR2 FQGTGA. The DNA for the CDR3 is TGTGCCAGCAGCTCACTGGTCGGACTAGCGGGAGTCAAGTTCTTC. This codes for CASSSLVGLAGVKFF.

This chain joins TRBV19 and TRBJ2-4, with 8 bases matching TRBD1. Germline CDR1 reads LNHDA; CDR2 reads SQIVND (reference sequence). This CDR3 spans 13 amino acids. The V and J ends lost 3 bases and 10 bases, in that order; junction bases with no gene match: 5. CDR3 residues: CASSMRTGRIQYF. The DNA for the CDR3 is TGTGCCAGTAGTATGAGGACAGGGAGGATTCAGTACTTC.

V usage is TRBV29-1 and J usage is TRBJ1-1, with D perhaps matching TRBD1 (5 bases). V was cut by 3 bases and J by 4 bases, with 9 bases left in between. The CDR3 is 12 amino acids. CDR1 is SQVTM and CDR2 is ANQGSEA in the germline V gene. The CDR3 protein is CSVDRDGTEAFF. The CDR3 coding sequence is TGCAGCGTTGACAGGGATGGCACTGAAGCTTTCTTT.